Below, 32 T cell receptor beta chains from the same sample are listed, as sequenced in a study of cytomegalovirus exposure and HLA in healthy donors. The PCR contained 60 Vbeta and 13 Jbeta primers. Profiled with immunoSEQ multiplex PCR; TCRdb holds only in-frame clones, not every one. The sample contains about 160,000 clones, roughly 72% of which appear only once. Sequenced material: PBMCs. These receptors came from a man aged 35-49 years in good health and CMV-seropositive.

The chain uses TRBV4-1 and TRBJ1-5, with 8 bases matching TRBD1. The germline V gene has CDR1 MGHRA and CDR2 YSYEKL. The CDR3 is 15 residues long. V dropped 3 bases and J dropped 5; count of bases not matched to a gene: 6. DNA of the CDR3: TGCGCCAGCAGCCATTCTCAGGGGGCGGATCAGCCCCAGCATTTT. Protein product: CASSHSQGADQPQHF.

The V gene is TRBV18, the J gene TRBJ1-1, with D perhaps matching TRBD1 (5 bases). Germline V gene data show CDR1 as KGHSH and CDR2 as LQKENI. V lost 3 bases and J 1 base, leaving 15 bases between the germline ends. The CDR3 has 16 amino acids. This CDR3 reads CASSPGPGGSNTEAFF. CDR3 coding DNA: TGTGCCAGCTCACCCGGTCCCGGGGGATCGAACACTGAAGCTTTCTTT.

The J gene is TRBJ2-3, the V gene TRBV10-3; 7 bases align to TRBD1. V lost 10 bases to trimming and J lost 3 bases; unmatched junction nucleotides: 7. Germline CDR1 is ENHRY and CDR2 is SYGVKD. The CDR3 totals 13 residues. This chain's CDR3 is CATLDRATDTQYF. The CDR3 nucleotides read TGTGCCACCCTAGACAGGGCTACAGATACGCAGTATTTT.

The chain recombines TRBV5-1 with TRBJ1-2, with TRBD1 matching over 9 bases. Germline V gives CDR1 SGHRS, CDR2 YFSETQ. J lost 6 bases, V lost 5 bases, and 8 bases had no gene match. The CDR3 consists of 14 residues. The CDR3 is CASSLQQGADGYTF. Here the CDR3 DNA reads TGCGCCAGCAGTCTCCAACAGGGGGCGGATGGCTACACCTTC.

This clone was found once. The V call is TRBV7-9, the J call TRBJ2-4, with 8 bases matching TRBD1. The V segment lost 4 bases and the J segment 2 bases; nucleotides outside the gene matches: 7. This CDR3 spans 16 amino acids. CDR1 and CDR2 (germline): SEHNR, FQNEAQ (reference sequence). The CDR3 coding sequence is TGTGCCAGCAGCTCAACAGGGGGTTTTTCCAAAAACATTCAGTACTTC. This codes for CASSSTGGFSKNIQYF.

This clone occurred a few times. The rearrangement uses TRBV18 and TRBJ1-1; 8 positions agree with TRBD1. Germline assignment: CDR1 KGHSH and CDR2 LQKENI. The V and J ends lost 2 bases and 0 bases, in that order; junction bases with no gene match: 8. The CDR3 covers 17 residues. The CDR3 DNA sequence: TGTGCCAGCTCACCAAAAGGACAGGGACCAATGAACACTGAAGCTTTCTTT. It translates to CASSPKGQGPMNTEAFF.

V gene TRBV7-9 combines with J gene TRBJ2-5, with a tentative D call TRBD2 (6 bases). The last part of the DNA fits TRBJ2-7 better; the J call may be wrong. The V gene's germline CDR1 is SEHNR and CDR2 FQNEAQ (reference sequence). The CDR3 has 16 residues. The chain's CDR3 is CASSFPSGGVTYEQYF. CDR3 nucleotides: TGTGCCAGCAGCTTTCCATCCGGCGGGGTAACCTACGAGCAGTACTTC.

The chain combines TRBV30 with TRBJ2-7; D might be TRBD2 (5 bases). CDR1 and CDR2 from the germline V gene are GTSNPN and SVGIG (reference sequence). The V end was cut by 7 bases, the J end by 6 bases, with 19 bases between. The CDR3 spans 13 residues. DNA of the CDR3: TGTGCCTTCACACTAGTGAGGAGCGGCGAGCAGTACTTC. Amino acids: CAFTLVRSGEQYF. Supplemented by reference TRBV30 and TRBJ2-7, the full variable domain reads SQTIHQWPATLVQPVGSPLSLECTVEGTSNPNLYWYRQAAGRGLQLLFYSVGIGQISSEVPQNLSASRPQDRQFILSSKKLLLSDSGFYLCAFTLVRSGEQYFGPGTRLTVT.

The J gene is TRBJ2-2, the V gene TRBV6-4; TRBD1 is a possible D gene (5 bases). Trimming took off 2 bases at V and 5 bases at J, with 15 bases between the two ends. Germline CDR1 and CDR2: MRHNA and SNTAGT. The CDR3 is made up of 16 amino acids. In DNA form, the CDR3 reads TGTGCCAGCAGTGACACCCCAGGGCGCGCTACCGGGGAGCTGTTTTTT. This translates into CASSDTPGRATGELFF.

This rearrangement joins TRBV5-1 to TRBJ2-2; 9 nucleotides align to TRBD2. J gave up 7 bases and V 10 bases, and 14 bases lay outside the gene matches. Germline V gives CDR1 SGHRS, CDR2 YFSETQ. The CDR3 is made up of 15 amino acids. Written as DNA, the CDR3 is TGCGCCTCTCGGACTAGCGACAAGGCCCACGGGGAGCTGTTTTTT. As protein: CASRTSDKAHGELFF.

The chain couples TRBV7-2 to TRBJ2-5; the D is unclear. V was clipped by 4 bases and J by 5 bases, with 17 bases between them. CDR3 size: 15 residues. CDR1 SGHTA and CDR2 FQGNSA come from the germline V gene. The CDR3 DNA is TGTGCCAGCAGCTCCGAGGCCTACTCCCGGGAGACCCAGTACTTC. Its translation is CASSSEAYSRETQYF.

The chain joins TRBV27 to TRBJ1-2; 9 bases are a match to TRBD1. The CDR3 is 16 amino acids. Germline CDR1 and CDR2: MNHEY and SMNVEV (reference sequence). V shed 5 bases, J shed 3 bases, and the junction held 10 bases outside the gene matches. The CDR3 DNA reads as TGTGCCAGCAGTCGCTCACAGGGGGCTCTAGACTATGGCTACACCTTC. This translates into CASSRSQGALDYGYTF.

The chain links TRBV7-2 to TRBJ1-5; 8 bases map to TRBD1. V lost 4 bases and J lost 5; bases outside the gene matches: 10. The V gene's germline CDR1 is SGHTA and CDR2 FQGNSA. This CDR3 comprises 16 residues. CDR3 in amino acids: CASSYSGTGYDQPQHF. The DNA of the CDR3 is TGTGCCAGCAGCTACTCCGGGACAGGTTACGATCAGCCCCAGCATTTT. The full variable domain, rest sourced from reference TRBV7-2 and TRBJ1-5, is GAGVSQSPSNKVTEKGKDVELRCDPISGHTALYWYRQSLGQGLEFLIYFQGNSAPDKSGLPSDRFSAERTGGSVSTLTIQRTQQEDSAVYLCASSYSGTGYDQPQHFGDGTRLSIL.

V usage is TRBV18 and J usage is TRBJ2-4, with D possibly TRBD2 on 5 matching bases. CDR3 size: 17 residues. The germline CDR1 and CDR2 sequences are KGHSH and LQKENI. Trimming cost V 4 bases and J 5 bases, with 21 bases left between them. This chain's CDR3 is CASSQATAVSWENIQYF. Written as DNA, the CDR3 is TGTGCCAGCTCACAAGCCACAGCGGTATCCTGGGAAAACATTCAGTACTTC.

V is TRBV25-1 and J is TRBJ2-7, with a weak D call TRBD1 (5 bases). CDR1 is MGHDK, CDR2 SYGVNS, per germline. There are 11 residues in the CDR3. Trimming pared 4 bases from V and 5 bases from J, leaving 6 bases between. CDR3 bases: TGTGCCAGCAGTGCAGGGAACGAGCAGTACTTC. Amino acids: CASSAGNEQYF.

The rearrangement joins TRBV10-1 to TRBJ2-7, with TRBD1 matching over 10 bases. Germline lookup yields CDR1 WNHNN and CDR2 SYGVQD (reference sequence). V lost 2 bases and J lost 3; bases outside the gene matches: 7. The CDR3 extends over 16 amino acids. The CDR3 region is CASSEHGGTGDYEQYF. As DNA, the CDR3 is TGCGCCAGCAGTGAGCACGGGGGGACAGGGGACTACGAGCAGTACTTC.

The table lists this clone with a few counts. The chain is built from TRBV14 and TRBJ1-1; perhaps TRBD1 as D (5 bases). This CDR3 region has 15 residues. V dropped 5 bases and J dropped 0 bases, with 13 bases sitting between them. CDR1 and CDR2 from the germline V gene are SGHDN and FVKESK. This CDR3 is CASSTPGLVNTEAFF. CDR3 coding DNA: TGTGCCAGCAGCACCCCGGGACTGGTGAACACTGAAGCTTTCTTT. Combining the CDR3 with reference TRBV14 and TRBJ1-1 gives the whole variable domain EAGVTQFPSHSVIEKGQTVTLRCDPISGHDNLYWYRRVMGKEIKFLLHFVKESKQDESGMPNNRFLAERTGGTYSTLKVQPAELEDSGVYFCASSTPGLVNTEAFFGQGTRLTVV.

This chain uses TRBV18 with TRBJ1-2; perhaps TRBD1 as D (6 bases). Germline V gene data show CDR1 as KGHSH and CDR2 as LQKENI. The CDR3 has 13 residues. The V end lost 3 bases, the J end lost 8 bases, and 13 bases lay between the germline ends. The CDR3 loop is CASSPDSSTGYTF. CDR3 nucleotides: TGTGCCAGCTCACCGGACAGTTCTACGGGCTACACCTTC.

This clone was counted between two and nine times. This chain links TRBV5-4 with TRBJ1-2, with D possibly matching TRBD1 (5 bases). Germline assignment: CDR1 SGHNT and CDR2 YYREEE (reference sequence). The V and J ends lost 0 bases and 7 bases respectively, with 13 bases between them. This CDR3 is built from 14 residues. CDR3 nucleotide sequence: TGTGCCAGCAGCTTGGATCCAGGGATCGGTGGCTACACCTTC. Its protein product is CASSLDPGIGGYTF.

The rearrangement links TRBV18 to TRBJ2-7, with D perhaps TRBD1 (5 bases). Trimming left V 4 bases short and J 7 bases short, with 20 bases between. Germline CDR1 is KGHSH and CDR2 is LQKENI. The CDR3 is 15 amino acids. CDR3 in DNA: TGTGCCAGCTCACGCACGGACACCTCCATGGGGGAGCAGTACTTC. It yields the protein CASSRTDTSMGEQYF.

The chain employs TRBV5-1 and TRBJ2-4, with 7 positions matching TRBD1. J was trimmed by 5 bases and V by 4 bases; bases with no gene match: 9. CDR1 and CDR2 from the germline V gene are SGHRS and YFSETQ. The CDR3 is 15 residues long. The CDR3 coding sequence is TGCGCCAGCAGCCAAAAGCTGGGACAGCAAAACATTCAGTACTTC. Translated, it gives CASSQKLGQQNIQYF.

This chain uses TRBV11-2 with TRBJ1-1; weak D call: TRBD1 (5 bases). V lost 4 bases to trimming and J lost 10 bases, with 16 bases between them. Germline CDR1 reads SGHAT; CDR2 reads FQNNGV. This CDR3 contains 13 residues. The CDR3 region has the DNA TGTGCCAGCAGCTACCCTGGCGTAGGGGTAGCTTTCTTT. Protein product: CASSYPGVGVAFF.

Note on this clone: A junction end diverges from the germline sequence, so it may reflect a read error. V usage is TRBV7-7 and J usage is TRBJ2-5; TRBD2 is a possible D gene (7 bases). The V gene's germline CDR1 is SSHAT and CDR2 FNYEAQ (reference sequence). The CDR3 extends over 14 amino acids. CDR3 nucleotide sequence: TGTGCTAGCAGCTGGGGGGGGGCCAGGGAGACCCAGTACTTC. This encodes CASSWGGARETQYF.

The rearrangement uses TRBV15 and TRBJ2-3, with D uncertain. The length of the CDR3 is 12 residues. Deletions cut 0 bases from V and 6 bases from J, with 4 bases between. Germline loops: CDR1 LNHNV, CDR2 YYDKDF (reference sequence). This chain's CDR3 is CATSRDQDTQYF. The CDR3 DNA sequence: TGTGCCACCAGCAGAGACCAGGATACGCAGTATTTT.

The V gene is TRBV7-2, the J gene TRBJ2-7, with D possibly being TRBD1 (6 bases). CDR1 and CDR2 (germline): SGHTA, FQGNSA. Between the trimmed V and J ends, which lost 7 bases and 7 bases, there was a span of 23 bases. This CDR3 has 15 residues. CDR3 loop: CASTVGGQGIGEQYF. The CDR3 DNA reads TGTGCCAGCACTGTAGGGGGACAAGGTATTGGGGAGCAGTACTTC.

The chain links TRBV28 to TRBJ2-2; 16 bases match TRBD2. This CDR3 region has 20 residues. From germline, CDR1 is MDHEN and CDR2 SYDVKM. Unmatched junction bases numbered 9, after V lost 4 bases and J lost 1 base. The CDR3 loop reads CASSSYPGLAGGLNTGELFF. The CDR3 nucleotides read TGTGCCAGCAGTTCCTACCCGGGACTAGCGGGGGGGCTGAACACCGGGGAGCTGTTTTTT.

This chain connects TRBV6-5 to TRBJ1-1; D is perhaps TRBD1 (6 bases). Per the germline V gene, CDR1 is MNHEY and CDR2 is SVGAGI. Trimming took off 0 bases at V and 4 bases at J, with 15 bases between the two ends. The CDR3 is made up of 16 amino acids. CDR3 loop: CASSYSRLVRGTEAFF. The CDR3 nucleotides read TGTGCCAGCAGTTACTCGCGATTAGTCAGGGGCACTGAAGCTTTCTTT.

This clone showed up just once. The chain combines TRBV5-4 with TRBJ2-5; D not certain. Trimming took off 4 bases at V and 0 bases at J, with 4 bases between the two ends. This CDR3 spans 12 amino acids. Germline CDR1 SGHNT, CDR2 YYREEE (reference sequence). The CDR3 region is CASSPDQETQYF. CDR3 sequence (DNA): TGTGCCAGCAGCCCCGACCAAGAGACCCAGTACTTC.

V is TRBV5-8 and J is TRBJ1-2; the match to TRBD1 covers 7 bases. Germline trimming cut 5 bases from V and 11 bases from J; bases unmatched to any gene: 9. CDR3 length: 12 amino acids. Per the germline V gene, CDR1 is SGHTS and CDR2 is YDEGEE. CDR3 in amino acids: CASRTGVKSYTF. The CDR3 region has the DNA TGTGCCAGCAGAACAGGGGTGAAATCGTACACCTTC.

This clone was recorded only once. The rearrangement joins TRBV2 to TRBJ2-3, with a possible D match to TRBD2 (5 bases). Germline V gene lookup returns CDR1 SNHLY and CDR2 FYNNEI. Between the trimmed V and J ends, which lost 4 bases and 3 bases, there was a span of 5 bases. The CDR3 covers 12 residues. The DNA for the CDR3 is TGTGCCAGCAGTGGAGGGACAGATACGCAGTATTTT. It yields the protein CASSGGTDTQYF.

The gene calls are TRBV2 and TRBJ2-3; TRBD2 is a possible D gene (6 bases). The V gene's germline CDR1 is SNHLY and CDR2 FYNNEI. V was clipped by 9 bases and J by 0 bases, with 13 bases between them. The CDR3 loop spans 14 amino acids. The CDR3 sequence is CASDWGLSTDTQYF. Written as DNA, the CDR3 is TGTGCCAGTGACTGGGGACTGAGCACAGATACGCAGTATTTT.

The chain joins TRBV11-3 to TRBJ1-6; weak D call: TRBD1 (6 bases). This CDR3 is 14 amino acids long. The V and J ends lost 3 bases and 7 bases respectively, with 10 bases between them. Germline assignment: CDR1 SGHNT and CDR2 YENEEA. DNA of the CDR3: TGTGCCAGCAGCTTGTCCGGGACAAATTCACCCCTCCACTTT. Protein sequence: CASSLSGTNSPLHF. The whole variable domain, filled in from reference TRBV11-3 and TRBJ1-6, reads EAGVVQSPRYKIIEKKQPVAFWCNPISGHNTLYWYLQNLGQGPELLIRYENEEAVDDSQLPKDRFSAERLKGVDSTLKIQPAELGDSAVYLCASSLSGTNSPLHFGNGTRLTVT.